This is a list of T cell receptor beta chains from one sample in a study of chemoradiotherapy in HPV16-positive cancers. The table came from immunoSEQ multiplex PCR; TCRdb's copy has only in-frame clones and leaves some out. Here the sample spans 6,000 to 7,500 clones, about two thirds being singletons. The material sequenced was tumor tissue, taken from a patient who underwent chemoradiotherapy. These receptors originate from a human donor with HPV-associated anogenital cancer. Each CDR3 is given with its conserved first and last residue. The order of the fields is V gene, D gene, J gene, clone size, CDR3 DNA, CDR3 protein. The D gene is left open where the match is weak. Clone size, where shown, is once, few, many, or a class for clones that have expanded.

TRBV14	.	TRBJ2-2	few	TGTGCCAGCAGCCAAGATACAGGGACCGGGGAGCTGTTTTTT	CASSQDTGTGELFF
TRBV27	.	TRBJ1-6	few	TGTGCCAGCAGTTCAGCACAGGGAGGCTATAATTCACCCCTCCACTTT	CASSSAQGGYNSPLHF
TRBV29-1	TRBD2	TRBJ2-1	.	TGCAGCGTTGAAGATCGAAAGACTAGCGCTTACAATGAGCAGTTCTTC	CSVEDRKTSAYNEQFF
TRBV18	TRBD2	TRBJ2-7	.	TGTGCCAGCTCAGCTAGACTAGCGGGAGGGAACTACGAGCAGTACTTC	CASSARLAGGNYEQYF
TRBV20-1	.	TRBJ1-5	.	TGCAGTGCCAACAATCAGCCCCAGCATTTT	CSANNQPQHF
TRBV6-5	.	TRBJ2-5	.	TGTGCCAGCAGTTACGCCAGGTTAACCTCGGAGACCCAGTACTTC	CASSYARLTSETQYF
TRBV9	.	TRBJ2-1	once	TGTGCCAGCAGCGCCAGGAGCATCGATGAGCAGTTCTTC	CASSARSIDEQFF
TRBV5-1	.	TRBJ2-7	.	TGCGCCAGCAGCTTGGGGGTTGGACAGTGGACCTACGAGCAGTACTTC	CASSLGVGQWTYEQYF
TRBV19	.	TRBJ2-7	.	TGTGCCAGTAGAGACGGAGTGAGGGAGCAGTACTTC	CASRDGVREQYF
TRBV6-4	TRBD2	TRBJ2-3	.	TGTGCCAGCAGTGACTCTAGCGGGGGGCACACAGATACGCAGTATTTT	CASSDSSGGHTDTQYF
TRBV14	.	TRBJ2-1	.	TGTGCCAGCAGCCTTGGGCCATCGGCCGAGCAGTTCTTC	CASSLGPSAEQFF
TRBV7-2	.	TRBJ2-1	.	TGTGCCAGCAGATCGACGGGACTTTCACTTCAAAACAATGAGCAGTTCTTC	CASRSTGLSLQNNEQFF
TRBV6-5	.	TRBJ2-2	.	TGTGCCAGCAGTTCCGGAGAAGCGTCCGGGGAGCTGTTTTTT	CASSSGEASGELFF
TRBV5-5	.	TRBJ1-6	few	TGTGCCAGCAGCTTGGGGACCGGCTATAATTCACCCCTCCACTTT	CASSLGTGYNSPLHF
TRBV30	TRBD1	TRBJ1-1	.	TGTGCCTGGAGCAGGGGACAGGGTCTTGAAGCTTTCTTT	CAWSRGQGLEAFF
TRBV6-6	TRBD1	TRBJ2-7	.	TGTGCCAGCAGACCCGGACAGGACTCCTACGAGCAGTACTTC	CASRPGQDSYEQYF
TRBV18	TRBD2	TRBJ2-7	.	TGTGCCAGCTCATTTGAGACTAGCGGCCTATACGAGCAGTACTTC	CASSFETSGLYEQYF
TRBV19	TRBD2	TRBJ2-1	.	TGTGCCAGTAGCATTAGCGGGAGCGCCAACAATGAGCAGTTCTTC	CASSISGSANNEQFF
TRBV9	TRBD1	TRBJ2-1	.	TGTGCCAGCAGCGCGGGACAGGGGGAGAGTGAGCAGTTCTTC	CASSAGQGESEQFF
TRBV7-9	.	TRBJ1-2	few	TGTGCCAGCAGCTTGGGTTCGGGGGGCCCTAACTATGGCTACACCTTC	CASSLGSGGPNYGYTF
TRBV2	TRBD2	TRBJ2-7	few	TGTGCCAGCAGCCTGGGACTAGCGGGACCCTACGAGCAGTACTTC	CASSLGLAGPYEQYF
TRBV27	.	TRBJ1-2	.	TGTGCCAGCAGTTTACAGGGGCCGGATTATGGCTACACCTTC	CASSLQGPDYGYTF
TRBV25-1	TRBD2	TRBJ2-7	.	TGTGCCAGCAGTGGGACTAGCGGGAGGGCCTACGAGCAGTACTTC	CASSGTSGRAYEQYF
TRBV10-3	.	TRBJ1-1	once	TGTGCCATCAGTGGGAACACTGAAGCTTTCTTT	CAISGNTEAFF
TRBV29-1	.	TRBJ1-4	.	TGCAGCGTTAGAGGGGTTTTATTGGAAAAACTGTTTTTT	CSVRGVLLEKLFF
TRBV18	TRBD2	TRBJ2-7	.	TGTGCCAGCTCACCACCCGCTAGCGGGGGCCCCGGAGGGGAGCAGTACTTC	CASSPPASGGPGGEQYF
TRBV18	.	TRBJ1-1	few	TGTGCCAGCTCACCCAACGGGAGAATTACTGAAGCTTTCTTT	CASSPNGRITEAFF
TRBV9	TRBD1	TRBJ2-6	.	TGTGCCAGCAGCGTCCGACAGGGGGCAACTGGGGCCAACGTCCTGACTTTC	CASSVRQGATGANVLTF
TRBV28	TRBD1	TRBJ1-2	.	TGTGCCAGCAGTGACCCAGACAGGGAACCCACCTTC	CASSDPDREPTF
TRBV18	TRBD2	TRBJ2-7	.	TGTGCCAGCTCACCCCAGAGCGGGGGCCCCTACGAGCAGTACTTC	CASSPQSGGPYEQYF
TRBV7-2	TRBD2	TRBJ2-3	.	TGTGCCAGCAGCTTAGAAAGCCTAGCGGGAGATACGCAGTATTTT	CASSLESLAGDTQYF
TRBV30	.	TRBJ1-2	few	TGTGCCTGGAGGGCAGGGCTTGATGGCTACACCTTC	CAWRAGLDGYTF
TRBV7-3	TRBD1	TRBJ2-2	.	TGTGCCAGCAGCTTTGGGACAGGGCCCCAGAGAAACGCCGGGGAGCTGTTTTTT	CASSFGTGPQRNAGELFF
TRBV5-1	.	TRBJ2-7	.	TGCGCCAGCAGCTTGCCCAGCTACGAGCAGTACTTC	CASSLPSYEQYF
TRBV5-6	TRBD1	TRBJ2-7	few	TGTGCCAGCAGTATGACAGGGGTGCGGGAGCAGTACTTC	CASSMTGVREQYF
TRBV27	.	TRBJ2-7	.	TGTGCCAGCAGTTCACAAGCTGGGGCCTCTTTCGAGCAGTACTTC	CASSSQAGASFEQYF
TRBV7-3	TRBD1	TRBJ2-1	.	TGTGCCAGCAGCGACAGGGGTGCGCGGGAGCAGTTCTTC	CASSDRGAREQFF
TRBV7-2	TRBD2	TRBJ2-1	.	TGTGCCAGCAGCTCCCAGGGACTAGCCGAGGGGTTCTTC	CASSSQGLAEGFF
TRBV7-9	.	TRBJ2-3	.	TGTGCCAGCATCCCTCAGGGGATAGATACGCAGTATTTT	CASIPQGIDTQYF
TRBV18	TRBD1	TRBJ1-1	.	TGTGCCAGCTCGGACAGGGTGAACACTGAAGCTTTCTTT	CASSDRVNTEAFF
TRBV4-1	.	TRBJ1-2	.	TGCGCCAGCAGCCAAGCCTCAGGACAGAACTATGGCTACACCTTC	CASSQASGQNYGYTF
TRBV7-9	TRBD1	TRBJ1-2	few	TGTGCCAGCAGCCGGGACAGGGTCCCTGGCTACACCTTC	CASSRDRVPGYTF
TRBV6-4	TRBD2	TRBJ2-3	.	TGTGCCAGCAGTCTAACTAGCGGGGGAAGCACAGATACGCAGTATTTT	CASSLTSGGSTDTQYF
TRBV7-2	TRBD2	TRBJ2-1	once	TGTGCCAGCAGCCCTTGGGTAGCGGGCCCAAGCTCCTACAATGAGCAGTTCTTC	CASSPWVAGPSSYNEQFF
TRBV5-4	TRBD2	TRBJ2-3	.	TGTGCCAGCAGCAACGGACTAGCGGGGTCCCCCGATACGCAGTATTTT	CASSNGLAGSPDTQYF
TRBV9	.	TRBJ2-7	.	TGTGCCAGCAGCGTAGTTGGGGGCGAAACCGAGCAGTACTTC	CASSVVGGETEQYF
TRBV7-6	.	TRBJ2-7	.	TGTGCCAGCAGCTCCCGGGGGACCAAACCCTACGAGCAGTACTTC	CASSSRGTKPYEQYF
TRBV30	TRBD2	TRBJ2-1	.	TGTGCCTGGAGAAAACCGGGACTAGCGGGGCGAGAGCAGTTCTTC	CAWRKPGLAGREQFF
TRBV18	TRBD1	TRBJ2-5	.	TGTGCCAGCTCACCGAGTGGACAGGGGGAGACCCAGTACTTC	CASSPSGQGETQYF
TRBV18	TRBD1	TRBJ2-7	.	TGTGCCAGCTCACCCCAGGGACAGGGGAAAGTTGAGCAGTACTTC	CASSPQGQGKVEQYF
TRBV9	.	TRBJ2-5	.	TGTGCCAGCAGCGTAGCTCTCGAATTGGACCAAGAGACCCAGTACTTC	CASSVALELDQETQYF
TRBV6-1	TRBD1	TRBJ2-7	.	TGTGCCAGCAGTGAGGACAGGACCTACGAGCAGTACTTC	CASSEDRTYEQYF
TRBV6-1	TRBD1	TRBJ1-1	.	TGTGCCAGCAGTTCTACAGGGGAAACTGAAGCTTTCTTT	CASSSTGETEAFF
TRBV29-1	TRBD1	TRBJ2-7	.	TGCAGCGTTGTGGGACAGGGTTCTTCCTACGAGCAGTACTTC	CSVVGQGSSYEQYF
TRBV5-1	.	TRBJ2-7	.	TGCGCCAGCAGCTTGGGATCTGCGGCGAACTACGAGCAGTACTTC	CASSLGSAANYEQYF